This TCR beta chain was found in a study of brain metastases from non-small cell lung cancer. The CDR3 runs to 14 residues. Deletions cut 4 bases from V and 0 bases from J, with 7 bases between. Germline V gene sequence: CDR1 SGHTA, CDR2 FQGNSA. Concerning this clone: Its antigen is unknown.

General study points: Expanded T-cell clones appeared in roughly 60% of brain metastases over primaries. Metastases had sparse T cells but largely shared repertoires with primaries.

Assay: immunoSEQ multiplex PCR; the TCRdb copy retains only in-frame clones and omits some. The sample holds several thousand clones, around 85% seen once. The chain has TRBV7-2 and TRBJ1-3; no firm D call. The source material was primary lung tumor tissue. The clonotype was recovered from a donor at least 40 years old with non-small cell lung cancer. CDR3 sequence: CASSSHVSGNTIYF. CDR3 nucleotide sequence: TGTGCCAGCAGCTCCCATGTCTCTGGAAACACCATATATTTT.